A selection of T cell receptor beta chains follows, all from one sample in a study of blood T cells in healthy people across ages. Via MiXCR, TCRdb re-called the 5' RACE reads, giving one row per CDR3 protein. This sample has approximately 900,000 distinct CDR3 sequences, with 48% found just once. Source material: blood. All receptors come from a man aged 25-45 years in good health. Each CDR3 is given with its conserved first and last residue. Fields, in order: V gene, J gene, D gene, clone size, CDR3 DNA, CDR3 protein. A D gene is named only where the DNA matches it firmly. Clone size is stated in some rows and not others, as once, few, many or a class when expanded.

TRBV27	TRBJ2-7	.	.	TGTGCCGGCAGTTTAAGCAGGCCGACCTACGAGCAGTACTTC	CAGSLSRPTYEQYF
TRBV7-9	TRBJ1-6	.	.	TGTGCCAGCAGCTTAGCGGCCGGCCTGGGGGTATCACCCCTCCACTTT	CASSLAAGLGVSPLHF
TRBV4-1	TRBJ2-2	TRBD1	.	TGCGCCAGCAGCCAAGGGGACAGGGCGGTCGGGGAGCTGTTTTTT	CASSQGDRAVGELFF
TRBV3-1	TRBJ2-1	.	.	TGTGCCAGCAGCGCCCCCCTAGCATTTGTTGAGCAGTTCTTC	CASSAPLAFVEQFF
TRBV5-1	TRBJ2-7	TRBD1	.	TGCGCCAGCAGCGCTTCCGGGACAGGGCTCTCCTACGAGCAGTACTTC	CASSASGTGLSYEQYF
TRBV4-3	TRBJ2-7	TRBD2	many	TGCGCCAGCAGCCAAGACGTGGCTAGCGGGGGATACGAGCAGTACTTC	CASSQDVASGGYEQYF
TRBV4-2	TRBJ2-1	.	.	TGTGCCAGCAGCCAGGATTTTAGCGACTACAATGAGCAGTTCTTC	CASSQDFSDYNEQFF
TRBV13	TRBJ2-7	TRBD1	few	TGTGCCAGCAGCTTAGAAACGGGACAGGGGTTCCACGAGCAGTACTTC	CASSLETGQGFHEQYF
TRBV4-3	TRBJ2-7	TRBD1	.	TGCGCCAGCAGCCAACAGACAGGGATCTCCTACGAGCAGTACTTC	CASSQQTGISYEQYF
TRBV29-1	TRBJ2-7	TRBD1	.	TGCAGCGTGGCACAGGGGCCCCGAGGGGAGCAGTACTTC	CSVAQGPRGEQYF
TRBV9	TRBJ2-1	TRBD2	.	TGTGCCAGCAGCGCGTCCGGGACTAGCGTGGATGAGCAGTTCTTC	CASSASGTSVDEQFF